This T cell receptor (beta chain) came from a study of shared clonotypes between healthy human individuals. The germline V and J ends were trimmed by 2 bases and 4 bases, with 8 bases remaining between them. The CDR3 is made up of 13 amino acids. CDR1 SGHTA and CDR2 FQGTGA come from the germline V gene. Donors comprised only Caucasian adults living in Nashville, Tennessee. Replicate PCRs were loaded with around 0.3 ug DNA from unsorted PBMC, about 30,000 T cell genomes. Profiled with immunoSEQ multiplex PCR; TCRdb holds only in-frame clones, not every one. The sample lists over 400,000 clones, over 70% occurring once.

This sequence was found in a woman aged 40 to 50 in good health. Some clones in this sample may be carry-over from other donors' samples. The specimen was PBMCs. The gene calls are TRBV7-3 and TRBJ1-2; D is uncertain. The CDR3 protein is CASSLAAGYGYTF. The CDR3 nucleotides read TGTGCCAGCAGCTTAGCGGCAGGCTATGGCTACACCTTC.